A single sample gave rise to the 17 T cell receptor beta chains below, sequenced in a study of T cell responses to AZD1222 COVID-19 vaccine. The protocol was immunoSEQ multiplex PCR, while the TCRdb copy is restricted to in-frame clones and leaves out a portion. The table has 150,000 to 200,000 clones, around 92% seen once; the top ten hold about 2.3%. The material sequenced was peripheral blood, taken on day 0 of AZD1222 vaccination. All receptors derive from an adult in good health.

V gene TRBV7-9 combines with J gene TRBJ2-1; 9 nucleotides line up with TRBD1. From germline, CDR1 is SEHNR and CDR2 FQNEAQ (reference sequence). CDR3 length: 12 residues. Trimming at V came to 5 bases and at J to 12 bases, leaving 5 bases not matched to a gene. CDR3 amino acids: CASSPLGQGQFF. The CDR3 DNA follows: TGTGCCAGCAGCCCCCTGGGACAGGGGCAGTTCTTC.

V usage is TRBV7-8 and J usage is TRBJ2-2; TRBD2 agrees at 12 bases. Germline trimming cut 3 bases from V and 5 bases from J; bases unmatched to any gene: 4. Per germline, CDR1 SGHVS and CDR2 FQNEAQ. The CDR3 covers 16 residues. CDR3 sequence reads: CASSFATSGRTGELFF. The CDR3 region has the DNA TGTGCCAGCAGCTTCGCGACTAGCGGGAGAACCGGGGAGCTGTTTTTT.

This clone was detected once. The chain recombines TRBV6-1 with TRBJ1-5, with D unclear. The germline V and J ends were trimmed by 0 bases and 2 bases, with 8 bases remaining between them. Germline CDR1 MNHNS, CDR2 SASEGT. The CDR3 consists of 15 residues. The CDR3 reads CASSEARIGNQPQHF. CDR3 sequence (DNA): TGTGCCAGCAGTGAAGCTAGAATCGGCAATCAGCCCCAGCATTTT.

The rearrangement uses TRBV27 and TRBJ1-6, with TRBD1 as a possible D gene (5 bases). CDR1 is MNHEY, CDR2 SMNVEV, per germline (reference sequence). The ends were cut back, 5 bases at V and 1 base at J, with 21 bases in the middle. The CDR3 totals 19 residues. CDR3 protein: CASSTRLVGAESYNSPLHF. Written as DNA, the CDR3 is TGTGCCAGCAGTACCCGATTGGTCGGGGCTGAGTCCTATAATTCACCCCTCCACTTT.

This clone was observed once. Other DNA sequences in the sample encode the same CDR3. The CDR3 region is CASSQDTYEQYF. CDR3 nucleotide sequence: TGTGCCAGCAGCCAAGACACCTACGAGCAGTACTTC. The gene calls are TRBV3-1 (or the pseudogene TRBV3-2) and TRBJ2-7; no reliable D call. The CDR3 runs 12 residues. Germline CDR1 is LGHDT and CDR2 is YNNKEL (reference sequence). V lost 0 bases to trimming and J lost 2 bases, with 2 bases between them.

The chain employs TRBV7-9 and TRBJ2-2; weak D call: TRBD1 (6 bases). The CDR3 is made up of 18 amino acids. Germline V gene lookup returns CDR1 SEHNR and CDR2 FQNEAQ (reference sequence). Trimming shortened V by 2 bases and J by 0 bases, and 16 bases separated the two germline ends. Here the CDR3 DNA reads TGTGCCAGCAGCTTACCCAGGGACAAAGCGGCGAACACCGGGGAGCTGTTTTTT. It yields the protein CASSLPRDKAANTGELFF.

For the CDR3, the DNA is TGTGCCAGCAGTGAAAGTGGTGCGGTAGCCACCATATATTTT. Translating gives CASSESGAVATIYF. The genes are TRBV6-1 and TRBJ1-3; no firm D call. From germline, CDR1 is MNHNS and CDR2 SASEGT. The CDR3 is made up of 14 amino acids. V shed 2 bases and J shed 9 bases, with 14 bases lying between them.

This sequence joins TRBV27 and TRBJ1-6, with D tentatively TRBD1 (5 bases). The ends were cut back, 3 bases at V and 10 bases at J, with 13 bases in the middle. Germline V gives CDR1 MNHEY, CDR2 SMNVEV (reference sequence). This CDR3 comprises 14 residues. CDR3 sequence reads: CASSFGREGSPLHF. In DNA, the CDR3 is TGTGCCAGCAGTTTCGGCAGGGAAGGCTCACCCCTCCACTTT.

The CDR3 nucleotides read TGTGCCAGCAGTTACTCTGGGGTCGGTTCTAGCGGGGGTGCGGATGAGCAGTTCTTC. Its protein product is CASSYSGVGSSGGADEQFF. The J gene is TRBJ2-1, the V gene TRBV6-2 or TRBV6-3; 10 bases are a match to TRBD2. Germline V gives CDR1 MNHEY, CDR2 SVGEGT. The CDR3 consists of 19 residues. The junction had 16 bases not matched to a gene; V was cut back by 0 bases and J by 8 bases.

The chain recombines TRBV7-3 with TRBJ1-1, with D hard to call. Trimming cost V 5 bases and J 1 base, with 11 bases left between them. Germline CDR1 SGHTA, CDR2 FQGTGA. The CDR3 length is 14 residues. The DNA of the CDR3 is TGTGCCAGCAGCCCCAGAAGCGGGAACACTGAAGCTTTCTTT. Amino acid sequence: CASSPRSGNTEAFF. Supplemented by reference TRBV7-3 and TRBJ1-1, the full variable domain reads GAGVSQTPSNKVTEKGKYVELRCDPISGHTALYWYRQSLGQGPEFLIYFQGTGAADDSGLPNDRFFAVRPEGSVSTLKIQRTERGDSAVYLCASSPRSGNTEAFFGQGTRLTVV.

V is TRBV19 and J is TRBJ2-5; 9 bases align to TRBD2. CDR3 length: 19 residues. The V and J ends lost 7 bases and 5 bases, in that order; junction bases with no gene match: 23. The germline V gene encodes CDR1 LNHDA and CDR2 SQIVND (reference sequence). For the CDR3, the DNA is TGTGCCAGTATGGCGGGGGGGCATCATGTGCGTGGTTTTACGGAGACCCAGTACTTC. Its protein product is CASMAGGHHVRGFTETQYF.

This clone was detected a few times. This chain uses TRBV3-1 (or the pseudogene TRBV3-2) with TRBJ1-2; D not resolved. CDR3 size: 15 residues. V dropped 0 bases and J dropped 7 bases, with 15 bases sitting between them. The germline V gene has CDR1 LGHDT and CDR2 YNNKEL (reference sequence). The CDR3 nucleotides read TGTGCCAGCAGCCAAGATTATGAGGGAGGTCGTGGCTACACCTTC. Its protein product is CASSQDYEGGRGYTF.

The chain is built from TRBV6-5 and TRBJ1-2; TRBD1 matches at 8 bases. CDR1 is MNHEY and CDR2 is SVGAGI in the germline V gene. This CDR3 has 15 amino acids. The ends lost 3 bases at V and 8 bases at J; junction bases unmatched: 11. The CDR3 region has the DNA TGTGCCAGCAGTTATGGGTTGGACAGGGTCGACGGCTACACCTTC. Translated: CASSYGLDRVDGYTF.

The gene calls are TRBV10-1 and TRBJ2-1, with TRBD2 matching 10 bases. This CDR3 has 15 amino acids. Germline CDR1 WNHNN, CDR2 SYGVQD (reference sequence). With V trimmed by 2 bases and J by 6 bases, 4 bases remained unmatched. The CDR3 nucleotides are TGCGCCAGCAGTGAGAACCTAGCGGGGGCCAATGAGCAGTTCTTC. This gives the protein CASSENLAGANEQFF.

The chain has TRBV28 and TRBJ2-2; D possibly uses TRBD1 or TRBD2 (5 bases each). With 1 base removed from V and 3 bases from J, the gap between germline ends came to 12 bases. Germline CDR1 is MDHEN and CDR2 is SYDVKM. This CDR3 is built from 16 residues. DNA for the CDR3: TGTGCCAGCAGTTTATCCGGGACCCGGGACACCGGGGAGCTGTTTTTT. Its translation is CASSLSGTRDTGELFF.

As for this clone: The CDR3 end shows no conserved phenylalanine or tryptophan, and so a read error is likely. The DNA is omitted, as the CDR3 cannot be located on it reliably, and the CDR3 follows TCRdb's listing. The chain joins TRBV2 to TRBJ2-7; TRBD1, the D gene given by the table, was not confirmed from the DNA. Germline CDR1 SNHLY, CDR2 FYNNEI. With termini counted, the CDR3 has 9 amino acids. The CDR3 sequence: CASSKTGLL.

A word on this clone: Other nucleotide sequences from this sample produce the same CDR3. This chain links TRBV18 with TRBJ1-5; TRBD1 aligns across 7 bases. J was trimmed by 4 bases and V by 6 bases; bases with no gene match: 3. Germline CDR1 and CDR2: KGHSH and LQKENI. The length of the CDR3 is 13 residues. In DNA, the CDR3 is TGTGCCAGCTCTCCGGACAGGAATCAGCCCCAGCATTTT. Its translation: CASSPDRNQPQHF.